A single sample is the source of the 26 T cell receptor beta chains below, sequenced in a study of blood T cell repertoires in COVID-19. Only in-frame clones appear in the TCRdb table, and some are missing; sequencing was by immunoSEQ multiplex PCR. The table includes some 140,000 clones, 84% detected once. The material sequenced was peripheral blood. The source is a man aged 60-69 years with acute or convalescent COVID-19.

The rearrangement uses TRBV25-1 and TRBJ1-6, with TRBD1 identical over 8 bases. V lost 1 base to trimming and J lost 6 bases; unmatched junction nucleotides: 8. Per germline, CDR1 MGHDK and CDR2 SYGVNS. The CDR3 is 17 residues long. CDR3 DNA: TGTGCCAGCAGTGAATCCGGCAGGGGGCAACCTAATTCACCCCTCCACTTT. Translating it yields CASSESGRGQPNSPLHF.

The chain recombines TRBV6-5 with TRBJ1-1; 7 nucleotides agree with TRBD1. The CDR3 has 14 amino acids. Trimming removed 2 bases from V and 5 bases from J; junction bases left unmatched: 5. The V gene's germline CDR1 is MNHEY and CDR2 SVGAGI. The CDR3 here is CASSYGAGGTEAFF. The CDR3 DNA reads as TGTGCCAGCAGTTACGGGGCAGGGGGGACTGAAGCTTTCTTT.

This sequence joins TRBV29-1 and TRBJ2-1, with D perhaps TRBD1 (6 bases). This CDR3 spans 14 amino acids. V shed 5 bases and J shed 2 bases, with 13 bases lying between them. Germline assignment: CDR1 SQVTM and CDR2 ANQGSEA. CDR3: CSVRLDSPYNEQFF. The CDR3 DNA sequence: TGCAGCGTTCGCTTGGACAGTCCCTACAATGAGCAGTTCTTC.

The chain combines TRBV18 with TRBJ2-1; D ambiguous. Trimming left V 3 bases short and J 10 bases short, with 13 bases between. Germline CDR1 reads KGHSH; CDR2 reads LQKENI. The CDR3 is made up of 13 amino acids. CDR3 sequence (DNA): TGTGCCAGCTCACCCTCCCTAGTCGGGGAGCAGTTCTTC. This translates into CASSPSLVGEQFF.

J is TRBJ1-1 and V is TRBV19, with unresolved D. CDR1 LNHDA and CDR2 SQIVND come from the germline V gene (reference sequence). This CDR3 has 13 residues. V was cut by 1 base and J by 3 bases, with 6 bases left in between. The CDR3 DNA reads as TGTGCCAGTAGTATAGTTCCGGACACTGAAGCTTTCTTT. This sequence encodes CASSIVPDTEAFF.

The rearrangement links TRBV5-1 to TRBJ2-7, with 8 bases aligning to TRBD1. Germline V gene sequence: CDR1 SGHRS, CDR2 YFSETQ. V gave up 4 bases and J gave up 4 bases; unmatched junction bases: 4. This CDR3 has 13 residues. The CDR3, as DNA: TGCGCCAGCAGCGGACAGGGTTATTACGAGCAGTACTTC. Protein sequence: CASSGQGYYEQYF.

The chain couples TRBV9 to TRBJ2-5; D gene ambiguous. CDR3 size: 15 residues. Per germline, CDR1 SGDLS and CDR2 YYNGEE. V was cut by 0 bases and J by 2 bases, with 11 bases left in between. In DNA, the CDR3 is TGTGCCAGCAGCGTAGCTCCTGGCCTTCAAGAGACCCAGTACTTC. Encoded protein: CASSVAPGLQETQYF.

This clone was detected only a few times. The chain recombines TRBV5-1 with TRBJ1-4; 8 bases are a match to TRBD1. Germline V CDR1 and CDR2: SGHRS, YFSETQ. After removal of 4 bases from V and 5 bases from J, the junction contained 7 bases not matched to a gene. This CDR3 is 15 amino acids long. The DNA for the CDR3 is TGCGCCAGCAGCGGTTCAGGGGGCGGAAATGAAAAACTGTTTTTT. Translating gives CASSGSGGGNEKLFF.

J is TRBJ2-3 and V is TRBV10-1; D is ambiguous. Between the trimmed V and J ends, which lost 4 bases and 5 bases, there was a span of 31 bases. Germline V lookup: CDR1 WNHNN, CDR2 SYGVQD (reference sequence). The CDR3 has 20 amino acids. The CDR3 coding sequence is TGCGCCAGCAGTGCACTATATAGAAAACGCGCGGAGCCAGTGGGAGATACGCAGTATTTT. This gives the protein CASSALYRKRAEPVGDTQYF.

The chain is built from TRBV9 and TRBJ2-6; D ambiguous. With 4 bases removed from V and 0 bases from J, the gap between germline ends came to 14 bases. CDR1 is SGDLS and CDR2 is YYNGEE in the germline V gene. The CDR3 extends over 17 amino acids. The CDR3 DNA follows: TGTGCCAGCAGCCCGGAAACTACTTTCTCTGGGGCCAACGTCCTGACTTTC. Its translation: CASSPETTFSGANVLTF.

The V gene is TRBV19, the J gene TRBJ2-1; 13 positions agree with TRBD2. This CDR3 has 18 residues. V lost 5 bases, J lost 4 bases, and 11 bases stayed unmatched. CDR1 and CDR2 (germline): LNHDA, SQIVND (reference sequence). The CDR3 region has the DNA TGTGCCAGTAGTGCCGGCACTAGCGGGGGGGACCCGTACAATGAGCAGTTCTTC. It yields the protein CASSAGTSGGDPYNEQFF. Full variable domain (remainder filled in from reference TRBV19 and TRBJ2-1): DGGITQSPKYLFRKEGQNVTLSCEQNLNHDAMYWYRQDPGQGLRLIYYSQIVNDFQKGDIAEGYSVSREKKESFPLTVTSAQKNPTAFYLCASSAGTSGGDPYNEQFFGPGTRLTVL.

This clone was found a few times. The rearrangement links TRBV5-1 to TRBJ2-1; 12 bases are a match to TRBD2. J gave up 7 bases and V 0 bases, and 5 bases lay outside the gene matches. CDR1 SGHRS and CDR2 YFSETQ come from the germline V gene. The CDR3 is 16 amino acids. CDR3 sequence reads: CASSLGLAGVMNEQFF. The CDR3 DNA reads TGCGCCAGCAGCTTGGGACTAGCGGGAGTAATGAATGAGCAGTTCTTC.

In nucleotides, the CDR3 is TGTGCCACAAGGGCCAGGAGCGGGAGCCACGAGCAGTACTTC. It encodes CATRARSGSHEQYF. The chain couples TRBV24-1 to TRBJ2-7; 8 bases map to TRBD2. Germline V gene sequence: CDR1 KGHDR, CDR2 SFDVKD. V dropped 10 bases and J dropped 5; count of bases not matched to a gene: 12. The CDR3 is made up of 14 amino acids.

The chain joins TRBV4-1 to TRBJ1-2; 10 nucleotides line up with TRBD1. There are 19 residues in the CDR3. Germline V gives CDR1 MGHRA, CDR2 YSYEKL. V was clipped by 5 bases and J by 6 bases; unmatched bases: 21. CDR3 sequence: CASSSFLGGQGKPGNGYTF. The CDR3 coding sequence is TGCGCCAGCAGCTCATTCCTAGGGGGACAGGGGAAACCTGGGAATGGCTACACCTTC.

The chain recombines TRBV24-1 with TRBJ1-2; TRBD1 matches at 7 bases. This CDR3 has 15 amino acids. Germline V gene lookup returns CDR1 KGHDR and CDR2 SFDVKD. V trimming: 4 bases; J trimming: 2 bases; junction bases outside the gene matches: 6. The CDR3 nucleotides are TGTGCCACCAGTGACACCAGACAGGGAAACTATGGCTACACCTTC. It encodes CATSDTRQGNYGYTF.

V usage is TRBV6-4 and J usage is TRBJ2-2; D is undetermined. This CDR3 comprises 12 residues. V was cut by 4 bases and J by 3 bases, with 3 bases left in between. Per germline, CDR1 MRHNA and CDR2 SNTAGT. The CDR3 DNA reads TGTGCCAGCAGTGCCGACACCGGGGAGCTGTTTTTT. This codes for CASSADTGELFF.

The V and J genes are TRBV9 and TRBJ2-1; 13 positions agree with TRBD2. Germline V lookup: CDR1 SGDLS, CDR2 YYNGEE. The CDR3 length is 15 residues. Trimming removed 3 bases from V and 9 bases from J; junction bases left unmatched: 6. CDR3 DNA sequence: TGTGCCAGCAGCGAGGGACTAGCGGGGAACAGTGAGCAGTTCTTC. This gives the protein CASSEGLAGNSEQFF.

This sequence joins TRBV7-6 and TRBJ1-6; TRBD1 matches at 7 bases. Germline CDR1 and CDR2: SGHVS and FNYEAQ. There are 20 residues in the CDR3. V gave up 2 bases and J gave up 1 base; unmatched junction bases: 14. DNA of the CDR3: TGTGCCAGCAGCTTAAAGGCCCCGAGACAGGGAATTTCCTATAATTCACCCCTCCACTTT. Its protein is CASSLKAPRQGISYNSPLHF.

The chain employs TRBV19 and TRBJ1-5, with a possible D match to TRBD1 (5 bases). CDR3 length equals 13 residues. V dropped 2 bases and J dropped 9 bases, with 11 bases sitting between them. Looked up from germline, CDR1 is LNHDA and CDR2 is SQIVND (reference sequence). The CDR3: CASSIRGIRPQHF. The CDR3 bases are TGTGCCAGTAGTATAAGGGGTATTCGGCCCCAGCATTTT.

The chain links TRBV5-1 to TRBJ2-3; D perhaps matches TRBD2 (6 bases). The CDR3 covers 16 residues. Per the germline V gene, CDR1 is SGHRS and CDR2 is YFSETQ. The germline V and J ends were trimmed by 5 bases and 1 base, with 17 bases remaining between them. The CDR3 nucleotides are TGCGCCAGCAGAGGGAACCTAGGCGGGGGCACAGATACGCAGTATTTT. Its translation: CASRGNLGGGTDTQYF.

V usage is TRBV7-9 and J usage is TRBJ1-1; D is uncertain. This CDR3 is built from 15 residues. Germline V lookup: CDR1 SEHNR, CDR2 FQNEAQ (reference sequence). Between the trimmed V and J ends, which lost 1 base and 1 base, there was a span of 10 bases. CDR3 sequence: CASSLVGRENTEAFF. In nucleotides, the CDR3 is TGTGCCAGCAGCTTAGTGGGCAGAGAGAACACTGAAGCTTTCTTT.

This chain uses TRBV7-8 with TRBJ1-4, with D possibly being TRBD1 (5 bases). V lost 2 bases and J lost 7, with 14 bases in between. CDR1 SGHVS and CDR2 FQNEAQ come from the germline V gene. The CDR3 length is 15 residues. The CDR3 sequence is CASSLQLGGGEKLFF. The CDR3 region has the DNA TGTGCCAGCAGCTTACAGTTGGGGGGAGGTGAAAAACTGTTTTTT.

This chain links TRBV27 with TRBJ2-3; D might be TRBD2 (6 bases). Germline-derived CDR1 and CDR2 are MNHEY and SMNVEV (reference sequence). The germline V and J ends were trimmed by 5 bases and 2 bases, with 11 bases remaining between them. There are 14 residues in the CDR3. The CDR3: CASSRRLDTDTQYF. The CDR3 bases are TGTGCCAGCAGTCGCAGACTAGACACAGATACGCAGTATTTT.

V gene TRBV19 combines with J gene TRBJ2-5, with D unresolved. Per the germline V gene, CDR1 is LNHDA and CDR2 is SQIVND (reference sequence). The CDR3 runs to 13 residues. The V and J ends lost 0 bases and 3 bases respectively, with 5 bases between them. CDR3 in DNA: TGTGCCAGTAGTATAGACCCAGAAGAGACCCAGTACTTC. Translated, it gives CASSIDPEETQYF.

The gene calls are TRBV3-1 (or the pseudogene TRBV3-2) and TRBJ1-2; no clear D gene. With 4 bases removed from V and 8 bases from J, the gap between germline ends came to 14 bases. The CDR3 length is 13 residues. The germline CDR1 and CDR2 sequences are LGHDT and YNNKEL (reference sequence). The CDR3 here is CASSRNRGAGYTF. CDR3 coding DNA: TGTGCCAGCAGCCGGAACCGAGGAGCCGGCTACACCTTC.

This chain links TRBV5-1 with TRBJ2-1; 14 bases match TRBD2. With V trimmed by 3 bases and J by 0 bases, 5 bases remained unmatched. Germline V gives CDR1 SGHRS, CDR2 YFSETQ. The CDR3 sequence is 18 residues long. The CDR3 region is CASSSGTSGGSSYNEQFF. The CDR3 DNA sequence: TGCGCCAGCAGCTCCGGGACTAGCGGGGGAAGCTCCTACAATGAGCAGTTCTTC. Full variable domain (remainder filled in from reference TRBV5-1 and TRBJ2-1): KAGVTQTPRYLIKTRGQQVTLSCSPISGHRSVSWYQQTPGQGLQFLFEYFSETQRNKGNFPGRFSGRQFSNSRSEMNVSTLELGDSALYLCASSSGTSGGSSYNEQFFGPGTRLTVL.